A single sample is the source of the 19 T cell receptor beta chains below, sequenced in a study of CD8 T cells in ankylosing spondylitis (dated by TCRdb to the late 2010s). The paper's findings and limits, for the study overall: Blood from ankylosing spondylitis patients appeared to be characterized by a TCR beta motif composed of roughly eight highly homologous amino acid variants.

Antigen specificity for these receptors is unknown. Library prep was done by 5' RACE. Reads for this sample came from an Illumina HiSeq 2500. TCRdb took the public reads, trimmed them with fastp at Q25, ran MiXCR for clone calling and kept in-frame beta chains. Rows merge per CDR3 protein into single entries with the most common DNA and genes. The sample records over 450,000 distinct CDR3 sequences, roughly 13% of which are singletons. In total, the top ten clones hold under 7.5% of the sample. Sequenced sample: blood, either unsorted or a sorted T cell fraction (not recorded which). Receptors originate from a male donor with ankylosing spondylitis.

At least ten counts were recorded for this clonotype. For the CDR3, the DNA is TGCGCCAGCAGCTACGACAGGGGCACTGAAGCTTTCTTT. This sequence encodes CASSYDRGTEAFF. The chain combines TRBV5-1 with TRBJ1-1; 8 nucleotides agree with TRBD1. Germline V CDR1 and CDR2: SGHRS, YFSETQ. This CDR3 has 13 amino acids. Germline trimming cut 3 bases from V and 4 bases from J; bases unmatched to any gene: 2.

The chain is built from TRBV6-6 and TRBJ2-1; the D gene is possibly TRBD2 (5 bases). Trimming shortened V by 5 bases and J by 5 bases, and 7 bases separated the two germline ends. The CDR3 runs 12 residues. Per germline, CDR1 MNHNY and CDR2 SVGAGI (reference sequence). The CDR3 region has the DNA TGTGCCAGCAGTCCCGGGGACAATGAGCAGTTCTTC. Encoded protein: CASSPGDNEQFF.

There are a few counts of this clonotype. The V gene is TRBV3-1, the J gene TRBJ2-3; D call uncertain. The V end was cut by 4 bases, the J end by 2 bases, with 10 bases between. Germline V gives CDR1 LGHDT, CDR2 YNNKEL (reference sequence). The CDR3 length is 14 residues. The CDR3 region is CASSPSLHTDTQYF. CDR3 in DNA: TGTGCCAGCAGCCCGTCCCTCCACACAGATACGCAGTATTTT.

The V gene is TRBV4-2, the J gene TRBJ2-3; possible D gene TRBD2, 6 bases. Germline CDR1 is LGHNA and CDR2 is YNFKEQ. The ends were cut back, 0 bases at V and 5 bases at J, with 12 bases in the middle. This CDR3 has 15 amino acids. The CDR3 DNA is TGTGCCAGCAGCCAAGATTTCTTGCGGGAAGATACGCAGTATTTT. Protein: CASSQDFLREDTQYF.

At least ten counts were recorded for this clonotype. V and J are TRBV25-1 and TRBJ2-5; 8 positions agree with TRBD2. The germline CDR1 and CDR2 sequences are MGHDK and SYGVNS. V lost 3 bases to trimming and J lost 5 bases; unmatched junction nucleotides: 8. CDR3 length: 15 amino acids. The CDR3 region has the DNA TGTGCCAGCAGTGAGGGACTAGGGGCGGGGGAGACCCAGTACTTC. Its translation: CASSEGLGAGETQYF.

This clonotype was counted many times. The CDR3 bases are TGTGCCAGCACTCCTGGGGGGCCTAACACTGAAGCTTTCTTT. Protein: CASTPGGPNTEAFF. This sequence joins TRBV7-9 and TRBJ1-1; tentative D call: TRBD1 (6 bases). Germline CDR1 and CDR2: SEHNR and FQNEAQ (reference sequence). The CDR3 runs to 14 residues. V was pared by 7 bases and J by 2 bases, with 14 bases between.

In this sample, this clonotype turned up many times. The J gene is TRBJ1-5, the V gene TRBV6-1; D is ambiguous. Trimming pared 3 bases from V and 9 bases from J, leaving 6 bases between. CDR1 and CDR2 (germline): MNHNS, SASEGT. This CDR3 region has 11 residues. CDR3 sequence (DNA): TGTGCCAGCAGTGAGCGGGGGCCCCAGCATTTT. Protein: CASSERGPQHF.

This chain links TRBV5-1 with TRBJ2-3; D is ambiguous. V lost 6 bases and J lost 4, with 21 bases in between. CDR3 length: 16 amino acids. Germline V lookup: CDR1 SGHRS, CDR2 YFSETQ. In DNA, the CDR3 is TGCGCCAGCAAGGTAACCTCAAACTCAAGGGCAGATACGCAGTATTTT. Translating gives CASKVTSNSRADTQYF.

This clonotype was recorded only once. The genes are TRBV11-2 and TRBJ1-2; D might be TRBD1 (5 bases). Germline assignment: CDR1 SGHAT and CDR2 FQNNGV. V dropped 4 bases and J dropped 2 bases, with 11 bases sitting between them. This CDR3 is 14 amino acids long. CDR3 loop: CASSSAGGNYGYTF. The CDR3 DNA sequence: TGTGCCAGCAGCTCCGCGGGGGGGAACTATGGCTACACCTTC. The entire variable domain, with the rest obtained from reference TRBV11-2 and TRBJ1-2, is as follows: EAGVAQSPRYKIIEKRQSVAFWCNPISGHATLYWYQQILGQGPKLLIQFQNNGVVDDSQLPKDRFSAERLKGVDSTLKIQPAKLEDSAVYLCASSSAGGNYGYTFGSGTRLTVV.

This clonotype was counted a few times. The chain has TRBV3-1 and TRBJ2-1, with 7 bases fitting TRBD2. V shed 1 base and J 8 bases; nucleotides not matched to a gene: 5. This CDR3 is 14 amino acids long. Germline CDR1 and CDR2: LGHDT and YNNKEL (reference sequence). This CDR3 reads CASSQGWEGHEQFF. CDR3 nucleotides: TGTGCCAGCAGCCAAGGTTGGGAGGGACATGAGCAGTTCTTC.

The table lists this clonotype with a few counts. This chain joins TRBV11-2 and TRBJ2-1; 7 bases line up with TRBD1. The CDR3 runs 15 residues. Germline CDR1 SGHAT, CDR2 FQNNGV. Trimming removed 5 bases from V and 9 bases from J; junction bases left unmatched: 13. The CDR3 DNA reads TGTGCCAGCAGCCCACTGACAGGGTTGTTGGGTGAGCAGTTCTTC. Translated: CASSPLTGLLGEQFF.

This clonotype has only a few counts. The genes are TRBV5-1 and TRBJ1-5, with 8 bases fitting TRBD1. V lost 2 bases and J lost 8; bases outside the gene matches: 6. This CDR3 spans 14 amino acids. The germline V gene has CDR1 SGHRS and CDR2 YFSETQ. The CDR3 reads CASSLSGGGEPQHF. CDR3 DNA: TGCGCCAGCAGCTTATCAGGGGGCGGGGAGCCCCAGCATTTT.

This clonotype was seen a handful of times. The rearrangement links TRBV12-3 or TRBV12-4 to TRBJ2-4; D not certain. This CDR3 contains 13 residues. Between the trimmed V and J ends, which lost 1 base and 8 bases, there was a span of 9 bases. The CDR3 is CASSLGVWDIQYF. In nucleotides, the CDR3 is TGTGCCAGCAGTTTAGGCGTTTGGGACATTCAGTACTTC.

This clonotype has only a few counts. The chain combines TRBV4-2 with TRBJ2-2; TRBD2 agrees at 7 bases. The germline V gene encodes CDR1 LGHNA and CDR2 YNFKEQ. V trimming: 0 bases; J trimming: 7 bases; junction bases outside the gene matches: 11. The CDR3 is 17 amino acids. The CDR3: CASSQDLGSGGGGELFF. In DNA, the CDR3 is TGTGCCAGCAGCCAAGATTTGGGGTCGGGAGGAGGCGGGGAGCTGTTTTTT.

The chain employs TRBV5-1 and TRBJ1-4; TRBD1 agrees at 7 bases. In germline, CDR1 is SGHRS, CDR2 YFSETQ. V was clipped by 4 bases and J by 6 bases; unmatched bases: 9. The CDR3 spans 15 residues. DNA of the CDR3: TGCGCCAGCAGCCTACACAGGGGTGATTATGAAAAACTGTTTTTT. It encodes CASSLHRGDYEKLFF. The full variable domain, in which reference TRBV5-1 and TRBJ1-4 provide the parts outside the CDR3, is KAGVTQTPRYLIKTRGQQVTLSCSPISGHRSVSWYQQTPGQGLQFLFEYFSETQRNKGNFPGRFSGRQFSNSRSEMNVSTLELGDSALYLCASSLHRGDYEKLFFGSGTQLSVL.

V and J are TRBV14 and TRBJ1-2, with TRBD1 matching over 8 bases. The length of the CDR3 is 15 residues. CDR1 SGHDN and CDR2 FVKESK come from the germline V gene. Trimming took 0 bases from V and 2 from J; bases not matched to a gene: 2. The CDR3 protein is CASSQEDRANYGYTF. The CDR3 DNA reads as TGTGCCAGCAGCCAAGAGGACAGGGCCAACTATGGCTACACCTTC.

This chain joins TRBV20-1 and TRBJ1-1, with a tentative D call TRBD1 (5 bases). This CDR3 contains 12 residues. Germline-derived CDR1 and CDR2 are DFQATT and SNEGSKA (reference sequence). The CDR3 DNA follows: TGCAGCGGGGGAGTCCTGAACACTGAAGCTTTCTTT. This codes for CSGGVLNTEAFF.

This clonotype was observed many times. The chain recombines TRBV12-3 or TRBV12-4 with TRBJ2-1, with 13 bases lining up with TRBD2. The V gene end was trimmed by 6 bases and the J gene end by 6 bases; junction bases not matched to a gene: 2. The CDR3 runs 14 residues. The CDR3 bases are TGTGCCAGCAGGACTAGCGGGAGGCCCAATGAGCAGTTCTTC. The encoded protein is CASRTSGRPNEQFF.

This clonotype has a handful of counts. This chain connects TRBV7-9 to TRBJ1-1, with unresolved D. CDR1 is SEHNR, CDR2 FQNEAQ, per germline (reference sequence). V was cut by 4 bases and J by 5 bases, with 14 bases left in between. The CDR3 runs 14 residues. CDR3 loop: CASSSPAEVTEAFF. DNA for the CDR3: TGTGCCAGCAGCTCTCCCGCGGAGGTAACTGAAGCTTTCTTT.